This T cell receptor beta chain originates from a study of T cells in Graves' hyperthyroidism and ophthalmopathy. Study outcomes and limitations: With a median lead of 6.5 months before onset, the model predicted ophthalmopathy.

This clonotype was recorded at least ten times. Its target is not known. The CDR3 runs 14 residues. Per the germline V gene, CDR1 is MNHEY and CDR2 is SMNVEV (reference sequence). V was shortened by 6 bases and J by 0 bases, with 12 bases between the two germline ends. Patients were excluded for uncontrolled infection, other autoimmune disease, pregnancy or lactation. Used for diagnoses were clinical symptoms, serum thyroxine and TRAb, thyroid ultrasound and orbital computed tomography. Amplification yielded TCR beta CDR3 regions, with RNA transcripts as the source. With the HTBI primer set, the TCR CDR3 went through a first round of RT-PCR. TCRdb processed the multiplex PCR reads anew with MiXCR; each CDR3 protein has one entry. The data hold around 490,000 distinct CDR3 sequences, with just under 20% observed a single time.

The chain recombines TRBV27 with TRBJ2-7, with a tentative D call TRBD2 (5 bases). The specimen was blood. The source is a man aged 35 to 55 with Graves' ophthalmopathy. CDR3 in amino acids: CASRVLGSSYEQYF. CDR3 bases: TGTGCCAGCAGGGTTCTAGGGAGCTCCTACGAGCAGTACTTC.